The 29 T cell receptor beta chains listed next were all sequenced from one sample in a study of cytomegalovirus exposure and HLA in healthy donors. The PCR employed 60 Vbeta primers together with 13 Jbeta primers. Some clones are missing from TCRdb's copy, which holds only in-frame ones; the method was immunoSEQ multiplex PCR. Of about 160,000 clones in the sample, roughly four fifths were seen once. The sequencing sample was made of PBMCs. These receptors were collected from a female donor in good health and CMV-seronegative.

This clone was counted once. CDR3: CASSQVESNRGLSNYGYTF. CDR3 in DNA: TGTGCCAGCAGCCAAGTAGAATCTAACAGGGGGCTTTCCAACTATGGCTACACCTTC. V usage is TRBV4-2 and J usage is TRBJ1-2; TRBD1 matches 9 bases. This CDR3 is 19 amino acids long. J gave up 2 bases and V 1 base, and 14 bases lay outside the gene matches. CDR1 and CDR2 (germline): LGHNA, YNFKEQ.

A single count supports this clone. V gene TRBV4-1 combines with J gene TRBJ2-7; 11 positions match TRBD1. Germline-derived CDR1 and CDR2 are MGHRA and YSYEKL. V lost 1 base and J lost 3; bases outside the gene matches: 2. The CDR3 covers 15 residues. The CDR3 loop reads CASSQAGTGGYEQYF. CDR3 DNA sequence: TGCGCCAGCAGCCAAGCCGGGACAGGGGGCTACGAGCAGTACTTC.

The chain is built from TRBV9 and TRBJ2-3; TRBD2 is a possible D gene (5 bases). V was shortened by 0 bases and J by 4 bases, with 12 bases between the two germline ends. From germline, CDR1 is SGDLS and CDR2 YYNGEE. The CDR3 length is 15 residues. Here the CDR3 reads CASSVVLPGSDTQYF. CDR3 coding DNA: TGTGCCAGCAGCGTAGTACTACCGGGGTCAGATACGCAGTATTTT.

The rearrangement uses TRBV23-1 and TRBJ1-6; weak D call: TRBD1 (5 bases). TRBV23-1 is an ORF, with its function uncertain. CDR3 length: 18 residues. V shed 2 bases and J shed 0 bases, with 14 bases lying between them. CDR3 loop: CASSQPGAPSSYNSPLHF. As DNA, the CDR3 is TGCGCCAGCAGTCAACCTGGGGCCCCAAGCTCCTATAATTCACCCCTCCACTTT.

This clone was seen only once. The chain carries TRBV6-5 and TRBJ1-1; a possible D gene is TRBD1 (5 bases). The germline V gene has CDR1 MNHEY and CDR2 SVGAGI. The CDR3 totals 13 residues. Trimming removed 4 bases at V and 2 bases at J, with 8 bases between. The CDR3 DNA reads as TGTGCCAGCAGTTCAGGGTCCAACACTGAAGCTTTCTTT. Protein product: CASSSGSNTEAFF.

The CDR3 spells CASSQELEGEGTGELFF. The CDR3 DNA sequence: TGCGCCAGCAGCCAAGAACTAGAAGGGGAGGGCACCGGGGAGCTGTTTTTT. The J gene is TRBJ2-2, the V gene TRBV4-3; 7 bases fit TRBD2. The CDR3 covers 17 residues. Germline V gives CDR1 LGHNA, CDR2 YSLEER. Trimming cost V 0 bases and J 4 bases; bases outside gene matches: 8.

The chain's CDR3 is CASSLGGGRSYNGYTF. The CDR3 DNA follows: TGTGCCAGCAGCTTAGGGGGGGGGAGGTCCTATAATGGCTACACCTTC. The chain links TRBV7-8 to TRBJ1-2; tentative D call: TRBD1 (5 bases). Per the germline V gene, CDR1 is SGHVS and CDR2 is FQNEAQ. V was trimmed by 1 base and J by 6 bases, leaving 18 bases between them. This CDR3 region has 16 residues.

CDR3 sequence reads: CASSAFGRAPGLATDTQYF. Written as DNA, the CDR3 is TGTGCCAGCAGCGCCTTTGGCAGGGCCCCGGGACTAGCCACGGATACGCAGTATTTT. The chain carries TRBV9 and TRBJ2-3, with 9 bases that match TRBD2. With V trimmed by 3 bases and J by 6 bases, 20 bases remained unmatched. CDR3 length: 19 amino acids. Germline V gene data show CDR1 as SGDLS and CDR2 as YYNGEE.

The chain combines TRBV7-2 with TRBJ1-2; no clear D gene. The V end lost 4 bases, the J end lost 4 bases, and 13 bases lay between the germline ends. CDR1 and CDR2 (germline): SGHTA, FQGNSA. The CDR3 spans 14 residues. CDR3 sequence (DNA): TGTGCCAGCAGCTCCCGGGAGGGTGGCTATGGCTACACCTTC. Translated, it gives CASSSREGGYGYTF.

The chain carries TRBV7-2 and TRBJ2-1, with D possibly being TRBD2 (7 bases). Germline V gene sequence: CDR1 SGHTA, CDR2 FQGNSA. V lost 0 bases and J lost 7, with 13 bases in between. The CDR3 is 15 amino acids. CDR3 protein: CASSLAGGPANEQFF. CDR3 coding DNA: TGTGCCAGCAGCTTAGCGGGGGGGCCAGCGAATGAGCAGTTCTTC. Variable domain in full (rest from reference TRBV7-2 and TRBJ2-1): GAGVSQSPSNKVTEKGKDVELRCDPISGHTALYWYRQSLGQGLEFLIYFQGNSAPDKSGLPSDRFSAERTGGSVSTLTIQRTQQEDSAVYLCASSLAGGPANEQFFGPGTRLTVL.

The rearrangement links TRBV5-1 to TRBJ2-7; D might be TRBD2 (5 bases). The V end was cut by 6 bases, the J end by 7 bases, with 23 bases between. The CDR3 length is 15 residues. Germline CDR1 reads SGHRS; CDR2 reads YFSETQ. CDR3 protein: CASNPRTPSREEQYF. DNA of the CDR3: TGCGCCAGCAACCCCCGGACTCCCTCCAGAGAGGAGCAGTACTTC.

The gene calls are TRBV7-3 and TRBJ2-5; 8 bases map to TRBD2. The V segment lost 3 bases and the J segment 4 bases; nucleotides outside the gene matches: 7. CDR1 and CDR2 (germline): SGHTA, FQGTGA. The CDR3 runs 15 residues. As DNA, the CDR3 is TGTGCCAGCAGCTTTAGGGGGGCGGGAGGAGAGACCCAGTACTTC. This gives the protein CASSFRGAGGETQYF.

The CDR3 DNA sequence: TGTGCCAGCAGCTTAACGTTGGGGACTAGCGGGGGCCCCACAGATACGCAGTATTTT. Translating it yields CASSLTLGTSGGPTDTQYF. J is TRBJ2-3 and V is TRBV7-3; the match to TRBD2 covers 14 bases. This CDR3 contains 19 residues. V shed 0 bases and J 2 bases; nucleotides not matched to a gene: 7. Germline V gene sequence: CDR1 SGHTA, CDR2 FQGTGA.

The rearrangement links TRBV21-1 to TRBJ2-7; TRBD1, the table's D call, was not compared with the DNA. TRBV21-1 is a pseudogene. There are 13 residues in the CDR3. CDR3 sequence reads: CASGNRRYYEQYF. CDR3 nucleotide sequence: TGTGCCAGCGGTAACAGGCGATACTACGAGCAGTACTTC.

V and J are TRBV5-5 and TRBJ1-2, with no clear D. Trimming left V 0 bases short and J 0 bases short, with 6 bases between. The CDR3 is 14 residues long. The V gene's germline CDR1 is SGHKS and CDR2 YYEKEE (reference sequence). The CDR3 reads CASSLASPNYGYTF. CDR3 DNA: TGTGCCAGCAGCTTGGCGTCTCCTAACTATGGCTACACCTTC.

The chain is built from TRBV7-2 and TRBJ2-1; 7 bases match TRBD2. This CDR3 contains 15 residues. The V gene's germline CDR1 is SGHTA and CDR2 FQGNSA. With V trimmed by 1 base and J by 5 bases, 5 bases remained unmatched. The DNA for the CDR3 is TGTGCCAGCAGCTTAGTAGCGGGTACCAACAATGAGCAGTTCTTC. It codes for CASSLVAGTNNEQFF. The full variable domain, its missing parts supplied by reference TRBV7-2 and TRBJ2-1, is GAGVSQSPSNKVTEKGKDVELRCDPISGHTALYWYRQSLGQGLEFLIYFQGNSAPDKSGLPSDRFSAERTGGSVSTLTIQRTQQEDSAVYLCASSLVAGTNNEQFFGPGTRLTVL.

The chain couples TRBV28 to TRBJ2-3; tentatively, D is TRBD2 (5 bases). The V gene lost 4 bases and the J gene lost 6 bases, with 11 bases spanning the gap. This CDR3 is 13 amino acids long. Germline V gene sequence: CDR1 MDHEN, CDR2 SYDVKM. In nucleotides, the CDR3 is TGTGCCAGCAGTTCGGACTGGTCGGATACGCAGTATTTT. Translated: CASSSDWSDTQYF.

This clone was recorded only once. This chain links TRBV9 with TRBJ1-2, with a possible D match to TRBD1 (5 bases). CDR3 length: 12 amino acids. Germline V gene data show CDR1 as SGDLS and CDR2 as YYNGEE. V was trimmed by 3 bases and J by 8 bases, leaving 11 bases between them. This CDR3 reads CASSGSGFGYTF. CDR3 in DNA: TGTGCCAGCAGCGGCTCAGGGTTCGGCTACACCTTC. Based on the CDR3 plus reference TRBV9 and TRBJ1-2, the full variable domain is DSGVTQTPKHLITATGQRVTLRCSPRSGDLSVYWYQQSLDQGLQFLIQYYNGEERAKGNILERFSAQQFPDLHSELNLSSLELGDSALYFCASSGSGFGYTFGSGTRLTVV.

This chain uses TRBV6-5 with TRBJ2-7; 10 bases align to TRBD2. CDR1 MNHEY and CDR2 SVGAGI come from the germline V gene. J was trimmed by 2 bases and V by 3 bases; bases with no gene match: 1. The CDR3 consists of 14 residues. The CDR3 nucleotides are TGTGCCAGCAGTTATACTAGCGGGACCTACGAGCAGTACTTC. The encoded protein is CASSYTSGTYEQYF.

The genes are TRBV19 and TRBJ2-1; TRBD1 matches 8 bases. This CDR3 comprises 16 residues. V was clipped by 3 bases and J by 5 bases; unmatched bases: 9. Germline CDR1 LNHDA, CDR2 SQIVND (reference sequence). The CDR3 loop reads CASSIFRTGSHNEQFF. The CDR3 DNA reads TGTGCCAGTAGTATTTTTCGGACAGGGAGCCACAATGAGCAGTTCTTC.

This chain joins TRBV5-1 and TRBJ2-7; maybe TRBD1 (6 bases). Germline-derived CDR1 and CDR2 are SGHRS and YFSETQ. The CDR3 runs 16 residues. Trimming took 4 bases from V and 2 from J, leaving 19 bases between them. The CDR3 loop reads CASSGKNPGVPYEQYF. The DNA of the CDR3 is TGCGCCAGCAGCGGGAAAAATCCAGGGGTTCCCTACGAGCAGTACTTC. Combining the CDR3 with reference TRBV5-1 and TRBJ2-7 gives the whole variable domain KAGVTQTPRYLIKTRGQQVTLSCSPISGHRSVSWYQQTPGQGLQFLFEYFSETQRNKGNFPGRFSGRQFSNSRSEMNVSTLELGDSALYLCASSGKNPGVPYEQYFGPGTRLTVT.

This chain uses TRBV19 with TRBJ1-2, with D maybe TRBD1 (6 bases). This CDR3 contains 15 residues. Germline values: CDR1 LNHDA, CDR2 SQIVND (reference sequence). Trimming took off 1 base at V and 8 bases at J, with 17 bases between the two ends. CDR3 in DNA: TGTGCCAGTAGTATAGGCCCCGGACAGTCCGGCGGCTACACCTTC. This codes for CASSIGPGQSGGYTF.

V gene TRBV9 combines with J gene TRBJ2-3, with 14 bases matching TRBD2. CDR1 SGDLS and CDR2 YYNGEE come from the germline V gene. Trimming took 3 bases from V and 4 from J; bases not matched to a gene: 13. The CDR3 is made up of 19 amino acids. The CDR3 DNA reads as TGTGCCAGCAGCGGGACCCCGGGACTAGCGGGAGCGGGTCCAGATACGCAGTATTTT. It specifies CASSGTPGLAGAGPDTQYF. Looking up the rest from reference TRBV9 and TRBJ2-3 gives the full variable domain: DSGVTQTPKHLITATGQRVTLRCSPRSGDLSVYWYQQSLDQGLQFLIQYYNGEERAKGNILERFSAQQFPDLHSELNLSSLELGDSALYFCASSGTPGLAGAGPDTQYFGPGTRLTVL.

For the CDR3, the DNA is TGCGCCAGCAGCTTGGGGGAGGGCAGCGGCGTCGATACGCAGTATTTT. Residues: CASSLGEGSGVDTQYF. The chain uses TRBV5-1 and TRBJ2-3; 7 nucleotides agree with TRBD2. The CDR3 totals 16 residues. V shed 0 bases and J 6 bases; nucleotides not matched to a gene: 10. Germline V lookup: CDR1 SGHRS, CDR2 YFSETQ.

The chain joins TRBV6-1 to TRBJ1-5; 8 nucleotides agree with TRBD1. The CDR3 runs to 15 residues. Trimming at V came to 4 bases and at J to 4 bases, leaving 6 bases not matched to a gene. Germline values: CDR1 MNHNS, CDR2 SASEGT. The CDR3 protein is CASSGTGMRNQPQHF. The CDR3 nucleotides are TGTGCCAGCAGTGGGACAGGGATGAGGAATCAGCCCCAGCATTTT.

In the case of this clone: The junction and the germline gene differ at one end; a read error may be behind it. The rearrangement links TRBV7-8 to TRBJ1-3; 9 nucleotides match TRBD1. The CDR3 extends over 16 amino acids. CDR1 and CDR2 from the germline V gene are SGHVS and FQNEAQ. CDR3 nucleotides: TGTGCCAGCGGCTTGGCCCCTGGGACAGGGAGACACACCATATATTTT. Its translation is CASGLAPGTGRHTIYF.

The chain joins TRBV28 to TRBJ1-2; D is unresolved. V shed 5 bases and J shed 2 bases, with 15 bases lying between them. There are 15 residues in the CDR3. Germline loops: CDR1 MDHEN, CDR2 SYDVKM. CDR3 residues: CASSPLESVNYGYTF. CDR3 bases: TGTGCCAGCAGTCCCCTAGAGTCGGTGAACTATGGCTACACCTTC.

This clone has a handful of counts. The CDR3 DNA reads TGCGCCAGCAGCCAAGATGGACAGGGGGTAGGGGCTTTCTTT. Protein: CASSQDGQGVGAFF. The V call is TRBV4-3, the J call TRBJ1-1; 10 bases fit TRBD1. In germline, CDR1 is LGHNA, CDR2 YSLEER. V dropped 0 bases and J dropped 11; count of bases not matched to a gene: 6. The CDR3 has 14 residues.

The chain employs TRBV7-3 and TRBJ1-6; D is unresolved. Looked up from germline, CDR1 is SGHTA and CDR2 is FQGTGA. Trimming shortened V by 1 base and J by 7 bases, and 5 bases separated the two germline ends. The length of the CDR3 is 13 residues. CDR3 nucleotide sequence: TGTGCCAGCAGCTTAATGCAGAATTCACCCCTCCACTTT. Protein: CASSLMQNSPLHF.